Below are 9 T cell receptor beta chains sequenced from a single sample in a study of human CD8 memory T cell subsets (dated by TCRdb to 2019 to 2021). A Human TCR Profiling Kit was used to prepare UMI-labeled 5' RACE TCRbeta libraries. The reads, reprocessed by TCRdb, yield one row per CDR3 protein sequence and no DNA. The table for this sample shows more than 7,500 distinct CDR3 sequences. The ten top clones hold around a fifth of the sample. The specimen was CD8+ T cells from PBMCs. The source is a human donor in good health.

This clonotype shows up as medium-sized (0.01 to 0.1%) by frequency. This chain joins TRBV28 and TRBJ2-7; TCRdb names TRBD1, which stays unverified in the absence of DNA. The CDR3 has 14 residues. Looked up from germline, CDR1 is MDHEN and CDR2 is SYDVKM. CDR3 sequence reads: CASSFSRDNYEQYF.

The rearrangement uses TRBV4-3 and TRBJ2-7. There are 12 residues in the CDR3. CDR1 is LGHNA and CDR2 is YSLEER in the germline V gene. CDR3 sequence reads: CASSQDPYEQYF.

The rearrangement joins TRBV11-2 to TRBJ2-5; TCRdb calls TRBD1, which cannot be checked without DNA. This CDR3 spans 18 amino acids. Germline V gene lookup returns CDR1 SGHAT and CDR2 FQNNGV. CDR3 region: CASSLEMGRKSYQETQYF.

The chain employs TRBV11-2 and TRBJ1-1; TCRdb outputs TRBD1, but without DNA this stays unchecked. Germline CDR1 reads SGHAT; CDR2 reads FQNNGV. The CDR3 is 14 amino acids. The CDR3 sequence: CASSSVVAPGPAFF.

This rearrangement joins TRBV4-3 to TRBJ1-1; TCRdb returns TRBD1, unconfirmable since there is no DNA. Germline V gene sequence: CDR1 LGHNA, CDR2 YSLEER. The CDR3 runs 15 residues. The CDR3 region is CASSQDERGVGEAFF.

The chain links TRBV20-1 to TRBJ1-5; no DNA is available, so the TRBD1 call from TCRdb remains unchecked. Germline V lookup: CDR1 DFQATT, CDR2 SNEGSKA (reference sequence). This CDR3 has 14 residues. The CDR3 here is CSARMTGANQPQHF.

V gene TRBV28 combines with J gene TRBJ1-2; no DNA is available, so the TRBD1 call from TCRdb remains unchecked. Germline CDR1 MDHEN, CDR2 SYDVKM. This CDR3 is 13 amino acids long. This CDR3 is CASSFRTPGNYTF.

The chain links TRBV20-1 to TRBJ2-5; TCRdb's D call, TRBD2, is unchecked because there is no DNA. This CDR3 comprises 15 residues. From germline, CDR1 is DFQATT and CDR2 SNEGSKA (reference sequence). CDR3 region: CSARDRIPFQETQYF.

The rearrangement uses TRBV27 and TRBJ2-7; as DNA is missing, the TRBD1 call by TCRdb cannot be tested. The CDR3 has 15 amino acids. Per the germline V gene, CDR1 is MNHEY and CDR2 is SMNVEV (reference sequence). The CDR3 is CASSLYNTGTHEQYF.